Many counts were recorded for the clone carrying this T cell receptor beta chain. What it binds is unknown. This entry comes from a study of human T cells and chemical hapten exposure. Across the whole study: For the roughly 26-week duration of the study, patients were given weekly doses of diphenylcyclopropenone on the scalp. Small discrepancies in pooled library volume mainly accounted for the varying TCR yields per sample. Study findings and constraints: Each of the donors had alopecia, so their immune responses may not resemble those of healthy people.

The CDR3 contains 19 residues. Time point here: patch test 2, 6 weeks after DPC sensitization. Specified treatment: therapeutic diphenylcyclopropenone sensitization with weekly scalp DPC. Authors' data handling: Counts of TCRs in each sample centred on a median of about 95,000 and extended from approximately 20,000 to 700,000. TCRdb ran MiXCR on the RACE reads and lists one entry per CDR3 protein. TCRdb's processing, not the authors', yielded these V and J calls. The sample lists roughly 140,000 distinct CDR3 sequences, about 10% occurring once. The source was whole blood, collected in connection with sensitization to the hapten diphenylcyclopropenone (DPC). The sequence was obtained from a woman aged 45-59 years with alopecia areata. Some clones in this sample may be carry-over from other donors' samples. The chain carries TRBV21-1 and TRBJ2-4; the D call of TRBD2 is as the table states it, not checked on the DNA. TRBV21-1 is deemed a pseudogene. The CDR3 region is CASSKALERETLAKNIQYF. CDR3 in DNA: TGTGCCAGCAGCAAAGCGCTGGAGCGGGAGACCCTAGCCAAAAACATTCAGTACTTC.